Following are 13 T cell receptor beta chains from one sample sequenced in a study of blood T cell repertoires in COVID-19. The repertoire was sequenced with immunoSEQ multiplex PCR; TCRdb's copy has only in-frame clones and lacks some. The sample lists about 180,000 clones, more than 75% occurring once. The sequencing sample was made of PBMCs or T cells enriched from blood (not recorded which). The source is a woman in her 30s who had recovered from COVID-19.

CDR3 protein: CASSRNSRTRGYTF. Written as DNA, the CDR3 is TGTGCCAGCAGTCGCAATTCGAGGACTCGCGGCTACACCTTC. J is TRBJ1-2 and V is TRBV6-4, with D unclear. Trimming took off 5 bases at V and 8 bases at J, with 18 bases between the two ends. CDR3 length equals 14 residues. Germline-derived CDR1 and CDR2 are MRHNA and SNTAGT.

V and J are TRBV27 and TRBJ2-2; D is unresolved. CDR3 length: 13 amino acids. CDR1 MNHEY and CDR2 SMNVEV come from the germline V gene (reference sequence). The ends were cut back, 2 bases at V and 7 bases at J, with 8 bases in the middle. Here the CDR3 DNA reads TGTGCCAGCAGTTTAGAACTATTCGGGGAGCTGTTTTTT. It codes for CASSLELFGELFF.

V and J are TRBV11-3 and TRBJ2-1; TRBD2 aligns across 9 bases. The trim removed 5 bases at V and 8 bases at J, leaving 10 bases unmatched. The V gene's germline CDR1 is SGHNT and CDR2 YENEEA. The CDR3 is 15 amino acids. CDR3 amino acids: CASSRGISGSDEQFF. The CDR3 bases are TGTGCCAGCAGCCGCGGAATTAGCGGGAGCGATGAGCAGTTCTTC. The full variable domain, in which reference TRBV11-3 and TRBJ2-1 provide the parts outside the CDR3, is EAGVVQSPRYKIIEKKQPVAFWCNPISGHNTLYWYLQNLGQGPELLIRYENEEAVDDSQLPKDRFSAERLKGVDSTLKIQPAELGDSAVYLCASSRGISGSDEQFFGPGTRLTVL.

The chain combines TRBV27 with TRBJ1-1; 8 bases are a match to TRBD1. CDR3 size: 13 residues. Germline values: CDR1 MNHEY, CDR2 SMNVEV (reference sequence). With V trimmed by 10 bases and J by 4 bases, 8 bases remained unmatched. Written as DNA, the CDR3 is TGTGCCACCCATCAGGGGGCCGGCACTGAAGCTTTCTTT. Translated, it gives CATHQGAGTEAFF.

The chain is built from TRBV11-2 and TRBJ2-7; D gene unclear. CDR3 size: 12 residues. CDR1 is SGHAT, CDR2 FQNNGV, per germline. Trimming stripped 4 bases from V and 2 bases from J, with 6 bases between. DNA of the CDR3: TGTGCCAGCAGCTCGTCCCCCTACGAGCAGTACTTC. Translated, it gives CASSSSPYEQYF.

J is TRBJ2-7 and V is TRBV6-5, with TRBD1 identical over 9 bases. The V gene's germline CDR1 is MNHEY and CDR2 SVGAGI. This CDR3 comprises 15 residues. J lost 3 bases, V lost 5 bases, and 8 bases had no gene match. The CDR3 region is CASSPGTGLYYEQYF. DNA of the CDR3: TGTGCCAGCAGTCCCGGGACAGGGCTATACTACGAGCAGTACTTC.

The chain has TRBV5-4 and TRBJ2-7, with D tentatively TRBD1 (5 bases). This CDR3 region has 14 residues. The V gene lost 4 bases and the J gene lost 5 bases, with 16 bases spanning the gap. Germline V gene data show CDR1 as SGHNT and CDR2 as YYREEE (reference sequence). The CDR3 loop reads CASSPRGRAHEQYF. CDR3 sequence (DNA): TGTGCCAGCAGCCCCCGAGGCAGGGCCCACGAGCAGTACTTC. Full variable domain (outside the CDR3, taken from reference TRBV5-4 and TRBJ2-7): ETGVTQSPTHLIKTRGQQVTLRCSSQSGHNTVSWYQQALGQGPQFIFQYYREEENGRGNFPPRFSGLQFPNYSSELNVNALELDDSALYLCASSPRGRAHEQYFGPGTRLTVT.

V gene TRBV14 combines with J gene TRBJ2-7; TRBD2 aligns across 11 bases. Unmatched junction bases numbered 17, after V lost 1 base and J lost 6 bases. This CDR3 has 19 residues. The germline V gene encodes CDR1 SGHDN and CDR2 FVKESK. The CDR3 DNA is TGTGCCAGCAGCCAAGCGTTACTAGCGGGAGCGCCCCTCGCCGGCGAGCAGTACTTC. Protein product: CASSQALLAGAPLAGEQYF.

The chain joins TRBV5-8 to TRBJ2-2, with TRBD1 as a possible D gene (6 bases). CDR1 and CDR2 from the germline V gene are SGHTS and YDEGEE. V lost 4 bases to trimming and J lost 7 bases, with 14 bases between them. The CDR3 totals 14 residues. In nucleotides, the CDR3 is TGTGCCAGCAGCACCGACACAGGGTACGGGGAGCTGTTTTTT. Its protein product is CASSTDTGYGELFF.

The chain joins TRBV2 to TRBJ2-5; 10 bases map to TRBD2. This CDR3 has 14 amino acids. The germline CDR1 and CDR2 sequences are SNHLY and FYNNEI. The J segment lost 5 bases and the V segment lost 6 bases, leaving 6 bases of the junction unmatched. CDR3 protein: CASREREGLETQYF. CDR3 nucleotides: TGTGCCAGCAGGGAGCGGGAGGGCCTTGAGACCCAGTACTTC.

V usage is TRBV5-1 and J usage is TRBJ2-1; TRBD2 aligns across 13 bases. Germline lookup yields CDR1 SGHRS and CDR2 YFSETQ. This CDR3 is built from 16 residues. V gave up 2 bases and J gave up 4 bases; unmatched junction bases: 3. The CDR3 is CASSFSTSGRYNEQFF. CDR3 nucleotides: TGCGCCAGCAGCTTTTCGACTAGCGGGAGGTACAATGAGCAGTTCTTC.

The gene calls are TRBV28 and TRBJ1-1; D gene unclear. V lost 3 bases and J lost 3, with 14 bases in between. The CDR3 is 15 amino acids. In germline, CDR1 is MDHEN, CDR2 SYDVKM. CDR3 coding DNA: TGTGCCAGCAGTTTCTCCTATATGTTGGACACTGAAGCTTTCTTT. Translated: CASSFSYMLDTEAFF.

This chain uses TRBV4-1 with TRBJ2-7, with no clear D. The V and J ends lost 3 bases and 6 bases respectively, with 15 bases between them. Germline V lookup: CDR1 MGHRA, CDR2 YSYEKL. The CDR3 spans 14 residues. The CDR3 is CASSQGPSTLEQYF. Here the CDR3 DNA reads TGCGCCAGCAGCCAGGGCCCCAGTACCCTCGAGCAGTACTTC.